This T cell receptor beta chain was sequenced for a study of identical twins (dated by TCRdb to the mid-2010s). About the full investigation: To test whether fetal clonotypes persist, the study used deep sequencing on TCR alpha and beta repertoires from monozygotic twins, unrelated adults of various ages, and cord blood. Replicate twin experiments were performed at different times using different library preparation protocols to rule out contamination. General conclusions and limits of the study: Compared with coincidental sharing between unrelated individuals, out-of-frame TCR alpha sequences shared between twins showed an excess of sequences with low generation probability. Because the same donors could not be followed over many years, the conclusions depended on cross-sectional statistical analysis. In beta out-of-frame sequences, excess twin sharing was weaker, because having fewer shared sequences lowered the signal-to-noise ratio. Invariant T cells such as MAIT and iNKT could partly confound zero-insertion analyses, although diverse VJ usage argued against such confounding for most clonotypes. In monozygotic twins, out-of-frame TCR alpha sharing was systematically underestimated by recombination models, although the models agreed with sharing between unrelated individuals. Abundant cord blood beta clonotypes had fewer insertions, young adult naive repertoires showed a similar but weaker trend, and memory repertoires showed no such trend.

CDR1 MRHNA and CDR2 SNTAGT are derived from the germline V gene. Spanning cysteine to phenylalanine, the CDR3 consists of 15 amino acids. This entry keeps only the CDR3 DNA: 45 bases, framed from base 1. Here V drops 7 bases and J drops 10 bases, and the junction holds 11 bases not matched to any gene. Remarks on this clonotype: This receptor's antigen is unknown. One base away there is no much larger clone; base qualities are not given.

Library preparation employed 5' RACE. TCRdb records Illumina HiSeq 2000 as the sequencer. A universal primer binding site was added through template switching, and the final cDNA carried a unique molecular identifier so that TCR cDNA molecules could be counted accurately. Specific primers in the conserved constant-segment region were used to synthesize first-strand cDNA for TCR alpha and beta chains. Each cDNA library was double barcoded, with a SMART-Mk sample barcode plus Illumina barcodes, to control for contamination. TruSeq adapter sequences, together with Illumina sample barcodes, were added in two successive PCR steps. Sequencing of the TCR alpha and beta cDNA libraries was done on the Illumina HiSeq platform using custom primers. The source study handled its data this way. MiGEC was used to process raw reads and extract unique molecular identifiers, and MiXCR was used to find CDR3 positions. Recombination models were inferred per individual with the repgenHMM and IGoR tools using an EM algorithm. The analysis of shared clonotypes was done with the tcR package in R, with sharing normalized by the product of cloneset sizes. To study raw recombination without the effects of thymic and clonal selection, out-of-frame nonproductive sequences were analyzed. The raw public data were reprocessed by TCRdb itself: fastp quality trimming at Q25, MiXCR clonotype calling, in-frame beta chains only. Each record represents a unique CDR3 protein, reported with the most common genes and DNA among its rows. The V and J calls reflect TCRdb's pipeline rather than the authors' work. Here the sample has under 900,000 distinct CDR3 sequences; 10% to 15% occur a single time. The leading ten clones occupy around 1.5% of the sample.

All donors were healthy Caucasians. Three pairs of female monozygotic twins, all aged roughly 18 to 29 years, were included in the twin cohort. RNA for TCR libraries was isolated from peripheral blood mononuclear cells. These data were likewise used in another study, on yellow fever vaccine responses in identical twins. Drawing on the second study: According to the authors, the vaccine-induced T cell response in identical twins seemed to be partly convergent and partly specific to each individual. Focusing on identical twins, the study followed the T cell clones that responded to the vaccine, and did so with precision.

The sequenced material came from PBMCs. This sequence was found in a woman aged 18-30 years in good health. This chain is built from TRBV6-4 and TRBJ2-1, and 12 bases in between align with TRBD2. The CDR3 here reads CASKESLAGGGEQFF. The DNA sequence is as follows: TGTGCCAGCAAGGAGTCACTAGCGGGGGGCGGGGAGCAGTTCTTC.